This T cell receptor (beta chain) originates from a study of blood T cell repertoires in COVID-19. The CDR3 is 14 amino acids. CDR1 and CDR2 (germline): MDHEN, SYDVKM. V was shortened by 8 bases and J by 6 bases, with 16 bases between the two germline ends. Generated by immunoSEQ multiplex PCR, the TCRdb table keeps only in-frame clones and is missing some. The repertoire holds about 280,000 clones, with less than 90% as singletons. Sample: peripheral blood. This TCR was recovered from a woman in her 70s with COVID-19, enrolled during active disease. The V and J genes are TRBV28 and TRBJ1-4, with a possible D match to TRBD1 (5 bases). CDR3 protein: CASSRTTGDEKLFF. The CDR3 coding sequence is TGTGCCAGCTCACGGACTACGGGGGATGAAAAACTGTTTTTT. Full variable domain (missing parts from reference TRBV28 and TRBJ1-4): DVKVTQSSRYLVKRTGEKVFLECVQDMDHENMFWYRQDPGLGLRLIYFSYDVKMKEKGDIPEGYSVSREKKERFSLILESASTNQTSMYLCASSRTTGDEKLFFGSGTQLSVL.